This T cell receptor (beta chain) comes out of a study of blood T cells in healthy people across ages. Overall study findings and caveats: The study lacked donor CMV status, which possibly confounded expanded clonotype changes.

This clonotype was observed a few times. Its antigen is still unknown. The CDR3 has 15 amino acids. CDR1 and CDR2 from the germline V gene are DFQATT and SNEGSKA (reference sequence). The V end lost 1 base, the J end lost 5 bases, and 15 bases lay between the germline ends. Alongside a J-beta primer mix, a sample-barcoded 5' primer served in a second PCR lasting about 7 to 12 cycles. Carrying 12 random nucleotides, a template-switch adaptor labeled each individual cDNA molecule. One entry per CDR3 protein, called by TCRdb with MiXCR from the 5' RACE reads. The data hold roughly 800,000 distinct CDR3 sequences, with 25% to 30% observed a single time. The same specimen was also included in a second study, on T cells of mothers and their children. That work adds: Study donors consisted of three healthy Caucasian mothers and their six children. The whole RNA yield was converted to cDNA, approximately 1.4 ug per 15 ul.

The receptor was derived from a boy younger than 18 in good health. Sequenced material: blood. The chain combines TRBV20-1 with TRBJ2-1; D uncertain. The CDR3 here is CSARVGSSGNNEQFF. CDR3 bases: TGCAGTGCTAGAGTTGGCTCCTCTGGAAACAATGAGCAGTTCTTC.